What follows are 14 T cell receptor beta chains derived from one specimen sequenced in a study of T cell changes during pregnancy in multiple sclerosis. TCRdb's table, derived via immunoSEQ multiplex PCR, lists solely in-frame clones and lacks some. The table records some 41,000 clones, approximately 91% of them present only once. Material for sequencing was PBMCs (not recorded whether the cells were cultured). These receptors were collected from a female donor with multiple sclerosis, enrolled in a pregnancy study.

The J gene is TRBJ2-3, the V gene TRBV7-9; D gene uncertain. The ends were cut back, 4 bases at V and 6 bases at J, with 11 bases in the middle. The CDR3 is made up of 13 amino acids. Germline-derived CDR1 and CDR2 are SEHNR and FQNEAQ (reference sequence). The DNA of the CDR3 is TGTGCCAGCAGCTGGTACTCGGCTGATACGCAGTATTTT. Its protein is CASSWYSADTQYF.

The table lists this clone with a few counts. The chain carries TRBV4-2 and TRBJ2-7, with 7 bases matching TRBD2. The V gene's germline CDR1 is LGHNA and CDR2 YNFKEQ. There are 15 residues in the CDR3. The V segment lost 1 base and the J segment 2 bases; nucleotides outside the gene matches: 5. CDR3: CASSQGLADPYEQYF. The CDR3 DNA is TGTGCCAGCAGCCAAGGTCTAGCGGATCCCTACGAGCAGTACTTC.

The chain combines TRBV14 with TRBJ2-4; a possible D gene is TRBD1 (5 bases). Germline values: CDR1 SGHDN, CDR2 FVKESK. Trimming shortened V by 4 bases and J by 8 bases, and 15 bases separated the two germline ends. CDR3 length: 14 residues. The DNA of the CDR3 is TGTGCCAGCAGCCCCGGTGCAGGGTGGGACATTCAGTACTTC. Translation: CASSPGAGWDIQYF.

The CDR3, as DNA: TGTGCCAGCAGTCCCCGACAGGGGGGAGAGCCCCAGCATTTT. Translated: CASSPRQGGEPQHF. The chain recombines TRBV6-1 with TRBJ1-5; 9 bases agree with TRBD1. Germline lookup yields CDR1 MNHNS and CDR2 SASEGT. V trimming: 5 bases; J trimming: 8 bases; junction bases outside the gene matches: 7. This CDR3 is built from 14 residues.

Concerning this clone: A junction boundary mismatches the germline segment, possibly from a read error. The chain recombines TRBV18 with TRBJ2-5; TRBD1 is a possible D gene (6 bases). Looked up from germline, CDR1 is KGHSH and CDR2 is LQKENI. This CDR3 region has 14 residues. The CDR3 loop reads CASSPREQGETQYF. The CDR3 nucleotides read TGTGCCAGCTCCCCACGAGAACAGGGAGAGACCCAGTACTTC. The full variable domain, with the rest looked up from reference TRBV18 and TRBJ2-5, is NAGVMQNPRHLVRRRGQEARLRCSPMKGHSHVYWYRQLPEEGLKFMVYLQKENIIDESGMPKERFSAEFPKEGPSILRIQQVVRGDSAAYFCASSPREQGETQYFGPGTRLLVL.

The chain links TRBV25-1 to TRBJ2-1; 10 bases fit TRBD2. CDR1 and CDR2 (germline): MGHDK, SYGVNS. V was pared by 8 bases and J by 5 bases, with 9 bases of the junction left unmatched. This CDR3 contains 15 residues. CDR3 bases: TGTGCCAGCTCAACCAGCGGGAGGGCCCACAATGAGCAGTTCTTC. It specifies CASSTSGRAHNEQFF.

V usage is TRBV5-4 and J usage is TRBJ1-3; the D is unclear. This CDR3 is built from 17 residues. Trimming took 1 base from V and 0 from J, leaving 14 bases between them. Germline-derived CDR1 and CDR2 are SGHNT and YYREEE (reference sequence). The CDR3: CASSLFTGSDSGNTIYF. DNA of the CDR3: TGTGCCAGCAGCTTGTTTACCGGGTCCGACTCTGGAAACACCATATATTTT.

The CDR3 reads CASRGMNTEAFF. CDR3 DNA sequence: TGTGCCAGTAGGGGGATGAACACTGAAGCTTTCTTT. V is TRBV19 and J is TRBJ1-1, with unresolved D. Per germline, CDR1 LNHDA and CDR2 SQIVND (reference sequence). This CDR3 spans 12 amino acids. Trimming cost V 6 bases and J 0 bases, with 5 bases left between them.

This chain links TRBV7-2 with TRBJ2-3; perhaps TRBD2 as D (6 bases). Between the trimmed V and J ends, which lost 3 bases and 5 bases, there was a span of 12 bases. Looked up from germline, CDR1 is SGHTA and CDR2 is FQGNSA. This CDR3 spans 14 amino acids. CDR3 nucleotides: TGTGCCAGCAGCTTTGCGGGATGGGGAGATACGCAGTATTTT. Translation gives CASSFAGWGDTQYF.

The rearrangement uses TRBV28 and TRBJ2-7, with D tentatively TRBD1 (6 bases). The germline V and J ends were trimmed by 4 bases and 6 bases, with 13 bases remaining between them. Germline V CDR1 and CDR2: MDHEN, SYDVKM. The length of the CDR3 is 13 residues. The DNA of the CDR3 is TGTGCCAGCAGTTCAGGGGTGCCTAGCGAGCAGTACTTC. It codes for CASSSGVPSEQYF.

CDR3: CASSLPSHDYGYTF. DNA for the CDR3: TGTGCCAGCAGTCTACCATCTCACGACTATGGCTACACCTTC. The V call is TRBV28, the J call TRBJ1-2; no clear D. The germline V gene has CDR1 MDHEN and CDR2 SYDVKM. Trimming took 5 bases from V and 3 from J, leaving 13 bases between them. The CDR3 extends over 14 amino acids.

Details on this clone: Other DNA sequences from this sample encode an identical CDR3 as well. This rearrangement joins TRBV6-5 to TRBJ1-1; D may be TRBD1 (5 bases). With 6 bases removed from V and 0 bases from J, the gap between germline ends came to 14 bases. This CDR3 region has 15 residues. Germline V gene lookup returns CDR1 MNHEY and CDR2 SVGAGI. Here the CDR3 reads CASRWGTRLNTEAFF. The CDR3 nucleotides read TGTGCCAGCAGGTGGGGGACTAGACTGAACACTGAAGCTTTCTTT.

The rearrangement joins TRBV19 to TRBJ1-1; TRBD1 aligns across 7 bases. The CDR3 runs 15 residues. The V and J ends lost 6 bases and 1 base, in that order; junction bases with no gene match: 8. The germline gives CDR1 LNHDA, CDR2 SQIVND (reference sequence). CDR3 coding DNA: TGTGCCAGTAGGCCCCAGGGGGGCTCGAACACTGAAGCTTTCTTT. Amino acids: CASRPQGGSNTEAFF. Together with reference TRBV19 and TRBJ1-1, the CDR3 gives the full variable domain: DGGITQSPKYLFRKEGQNVTLSCEQNLNHDAMYWYRQDPGQGLRLIYYSQIVNDFQKGDIAEGYSVSREKKESFPLTVTSAQKNPTAFYLCASRPQGGSNTEAFFGQGTRLTVV.

The chain is built from TRBV5-1 and TRBJ2-7, with 7 bases that match TRBD2. The germline gives CDR1 SGHRS, CDR2 YFSETQ. The CDR3 sequence is 14 residues long. Losses at the gene ends were 2 bases for V and 5 bases for J; bases not matched to a gene: 7. CDR3: CASSLGGSQNEQYF. The CDR3 region has the DNA TGCGCCAGCAGCTTAGGCGGGAGCCAGAACGAGCAGTACTTC.